The rows below give T cell receptor beta chains drawn from one sample of a study of cytomegalovirus exposure and HLA in healthy donors. Using immunoSEQ multiplex PCR, the repertoire was profiled, and TCRdb retains in-frame clones only, with some absent. This sample has some 110,000 clones, with around 80% found just once. The source material was PBMCs. These receptors all stem from a woman between 18 and 30 years old in good health and CMV-seropositive. Each CDR3 is given without its conserved first and last residue.

v_gene	j_gene	CDR3aa
TRBV5-4	TRBJ2-1	ASSLGGGGTYNEQF
TRBV11-1	TRBJ1-2	ASSFGTAGGYT
TRBV5-6	TRBJ2-1	ASSLVGTNNEQF
TRBV5-6	TRBJ2-7	ASSFLPSGREGAYEQY
TRBV27	TRBJ2-5	ASSPDRVGETQY
TRBV9	TRBJ2-7	ASSVGSGAGQY
TRBV28	TRBJ1-5	ASSLWDRNRPQH
TRBV9	TRBJ1-2	ASSKTDSPITNYGYT
TRBV19	TRBJ1-5	ASSLLPNQPQH
TRBV15	TRBJ1-3	ATSRDRAGNTIY
TRBV29-1	TRBJ2-1	SVSLKFTSGRYNEQF
TRBV10-3	TRBJ2-5	AISVRALAGLETQY
TRBV5-1	TRBJ2-6	ASSLASQGFVLT
TRBV5-8	TRBJ2-1	ASSLLGEAYNEQF
TRBV27	TRBJ1-5	ASSPGTGSNQPQH
TRBV25-1	TRBJ2-2	ASALIQGSGELF
TRBV6-1	TRBJ2-1	ASRLIASSYNEQF
TRBV28	TRBJ2-7	ASRPPGTSSLHEQY
TRBV28	TRBJ2-7	ASTPDRGHSYEQY
TRBV28	TRBJ1-2	ASTQAANYGYT
TRBV6-5	.	ASRLDREYEQY
TRBV10-2	TRBJ2-7	ASSSTSIEQY
TRBV7-9	TRBJ1-1	ASTPPGGLNTEAF
TRBV7-9	TRBJ2-5	ASSLRGTGAMETQY
TRBV23-1	TRBJ2-5	ASSQRAGGETQY
TRBV5-6	TRBJ1-5	ASSWGQGNQPQH
TRBV2	TRBJ2-7	ASRAGTTYYEQY
TRBV11-2	TRBJ2-7	ASSLSGGGVSYEQY
TRBV6-6	TRBJ2-7	ASSYSRGDEQY
TRBV13	TRBJ2-5	ASSPRQASETQY
TRBV7-9	TRBJ2-7	ASSLQGRGYDEQY
TRBV6-1	TRBJ1-1	ASSEEVSGGTEAF
TRBV27	TRBJ2-7	ASSLSGRETPSEQY
TRBV29-1	TRBJ2-1	SVEGLAAELNEQF
TRBV5-1	TRBJ1-1	ASTRTGGAGTEAF
TRBV6-5	TRBJ2-7	ASIGAGAYEQY
TRBV7-3	TRBJ2-1	ASSLGRLADNNEQF
TRBV27	TRBJ2-7	ASSPGVTVYEQY
TRBV7-8	TRBJ2-1	ASSSRTSWIGLF